The entry below describes one T cell receptor beta chain. Sequencing used immunoSEQ multiplex PCR; TCRdb keeps in-frame clones, though not all of them. The sample shows around 330,000 clones, 90% of them seen only once. This sample stems from a study of blood T cell repertoires in COVID-19. Looking at the study overall: From the United States, Italy and Spain came samples of acute and convalescent COVID-19.

The CDR3 totals 17 residues. V was clipped by 1 base and J by 2 bases, with 18 bases between them. The germline V gene encodes CDR1 SGHRS and CDR2 YFSETQ. The sequencing input was PBMCs or T cells enriched from blood (not recorded which). This clonotype originated in a man in his 60s who had recovered from COVID-19. The chain has TRBV5-1 and TRBJ1-1; D is perhaps TRBD1 (5 bases). The CDR3 reads CASSLRGLANLNTEAFF. The CDR3 bases are TGCGCCAGCAGCTTGAGGGGATTGGCTAACCTAAACACTGAAGCTTTCTTT. The whole variable domain, filled in from reference TRBV5-1 and TRBJ1-1, reads KAGVTQTPRYLIKTRGQQVTLSCSPISGHRSVSWYQQTPGQGLQFLFEYFSETQRNKGNFPGRFSGRQFSNSRSEMNVSTLELGDSALYLCASSLRGLANLNTEAFFGQGTRLTVV.